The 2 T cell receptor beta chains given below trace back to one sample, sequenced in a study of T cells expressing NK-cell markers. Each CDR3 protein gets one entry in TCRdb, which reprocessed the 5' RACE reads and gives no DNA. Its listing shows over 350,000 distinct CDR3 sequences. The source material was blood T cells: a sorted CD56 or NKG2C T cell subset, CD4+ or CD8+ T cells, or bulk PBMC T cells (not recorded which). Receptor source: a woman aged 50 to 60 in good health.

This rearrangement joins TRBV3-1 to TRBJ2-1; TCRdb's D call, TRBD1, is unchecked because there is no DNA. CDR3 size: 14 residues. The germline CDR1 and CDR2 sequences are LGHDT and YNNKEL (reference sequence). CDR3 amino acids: CASSRLGTYNEQFF.

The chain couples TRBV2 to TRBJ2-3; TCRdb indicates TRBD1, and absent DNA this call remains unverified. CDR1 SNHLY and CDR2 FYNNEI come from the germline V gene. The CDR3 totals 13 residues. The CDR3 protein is CASSNLGQGSQYF.